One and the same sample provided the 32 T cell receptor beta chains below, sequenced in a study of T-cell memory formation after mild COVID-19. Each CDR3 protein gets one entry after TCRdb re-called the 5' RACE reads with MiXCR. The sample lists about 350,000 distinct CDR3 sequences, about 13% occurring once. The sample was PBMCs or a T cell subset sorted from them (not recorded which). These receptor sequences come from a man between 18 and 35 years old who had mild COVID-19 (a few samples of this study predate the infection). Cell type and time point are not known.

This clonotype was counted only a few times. The CDR3 sequence: CASSPLDRDTGELFF. The CDR3 DNA follows: TGTGCCAGCAGCCCCTTGGACAGGGACACCGGGGAGCTGTTTTTT. V is TRBV28 and J is TRBJ2-2, with 8 bases aligning to TRBD1. Germline trimming cut 6 bases from V and 3 bases from J; bases unmatched to any gene: 6. This CDR3 has 15 amino acids. Germline-derived CDR1 and CDR2 are MDHEN and SYDVKM.

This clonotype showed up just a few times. The CDR3 DNA reads as TGTGCCAGCACCAAGATTCGGACAGTTACCTCCTACGAGCAGTACTTC. This sequence encodes CASTKIRTVTSYEQYF. V gene TRBV7-9 combines with J gene TRBJ2-7, with D possibly TRBD1 on 6 matching bases. V was trimmed by 7 bases and J by 0 bases, leaving 19 bases between them. There are 16 residues in the CDR3. Germline CDR1 and CDR2: SEHNR and FQNEAQ (reference sequence).

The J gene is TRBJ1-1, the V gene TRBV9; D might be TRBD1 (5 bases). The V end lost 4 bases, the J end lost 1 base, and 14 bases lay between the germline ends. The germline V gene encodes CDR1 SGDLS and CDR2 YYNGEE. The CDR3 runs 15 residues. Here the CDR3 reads CASSPVGGGNTEAFF. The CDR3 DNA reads TGTGCCAGCAGCCCAGTGGGGGGAGGGAACACTGAAGCTTTCTTT.

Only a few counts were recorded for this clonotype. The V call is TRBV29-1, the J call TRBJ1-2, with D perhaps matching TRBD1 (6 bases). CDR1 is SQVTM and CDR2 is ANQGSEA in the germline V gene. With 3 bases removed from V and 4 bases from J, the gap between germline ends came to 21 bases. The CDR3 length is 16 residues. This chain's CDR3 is CSVEAIRDIRIYGYTF. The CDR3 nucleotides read TGCAGCGTTGAGGCCATCCGGGACATTCGGATCTATGGCTACACCTTC.

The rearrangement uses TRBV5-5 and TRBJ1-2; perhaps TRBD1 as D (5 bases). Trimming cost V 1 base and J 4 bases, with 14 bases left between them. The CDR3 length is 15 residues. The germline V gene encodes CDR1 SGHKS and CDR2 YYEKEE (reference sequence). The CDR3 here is CASSLSGTSTYGYTF. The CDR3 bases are TGTGCCAGCAGCTTGTCCGGGACTTCTACCTATGGCTACACCTTC.

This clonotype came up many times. The CDR3 reads CASSLVQRGEETQYF. In DNA, the CDR3 is TGTGCCAGCAGCTTGGTCCAGCGGGGGGAAGAGACCCAGTACTTC. The V call is TRBV7-9, the J call TRBJ2-5; 9 bases are shared with TRBD2. The CDR3 consists of 15 residues. V lost 3 bases and J lost 3; bases outside the gene matches: 5. CDR1 is SEHNR, CDR2 FQNEAQ, per germline (reference sequence).

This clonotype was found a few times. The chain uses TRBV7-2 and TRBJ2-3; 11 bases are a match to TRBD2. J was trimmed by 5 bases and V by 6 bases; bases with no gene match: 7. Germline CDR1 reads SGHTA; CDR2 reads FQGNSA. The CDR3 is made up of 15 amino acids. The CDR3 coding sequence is TGTGCCAGCAGGGCTAGCGGGGGGCCAGGAGATACGCAGTATTTT. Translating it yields CASRASGGPGDTQYF. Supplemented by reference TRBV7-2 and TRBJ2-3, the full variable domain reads GAGVSQSPSNKVTEKGKDVELRCDPISGHTALYWYRQSLGQGLEFLIYFQGNSAPDKSGLPSDRFSAERTGGSVSTLTIQRTQQEDSAVYLCASRASGGPGDTQYFGPGTRLTVL.

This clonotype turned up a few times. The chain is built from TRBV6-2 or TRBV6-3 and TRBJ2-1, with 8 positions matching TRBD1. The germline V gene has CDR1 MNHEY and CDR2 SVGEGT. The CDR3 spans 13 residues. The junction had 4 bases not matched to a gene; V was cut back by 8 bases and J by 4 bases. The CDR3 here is CASETGAYNEQFF. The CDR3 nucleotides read TGTGCCAGCGAGACAGGGGCGTACAATGAGCAGTTCTTC.

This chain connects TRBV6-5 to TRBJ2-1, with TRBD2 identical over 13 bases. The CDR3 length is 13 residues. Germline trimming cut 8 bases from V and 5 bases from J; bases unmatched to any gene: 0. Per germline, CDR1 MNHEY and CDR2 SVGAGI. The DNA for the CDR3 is TGTGCCAGCGGGACTAGCGGGGACAATGAGCAGTTCTTC. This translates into CASGTSGDNEQFF.

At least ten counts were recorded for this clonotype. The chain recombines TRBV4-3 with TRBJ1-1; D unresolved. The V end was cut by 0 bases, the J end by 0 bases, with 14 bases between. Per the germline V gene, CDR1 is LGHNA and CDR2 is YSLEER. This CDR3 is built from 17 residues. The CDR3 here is CASSQDLWRNLNTEAFF. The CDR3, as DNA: TGCGCCAGCAGCCAAGATTTGTGGAGAAACTTGAACACTGAAGCTTTCTTT.

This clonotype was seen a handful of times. The CDR3 DNA is TGTGCCAGCACACCCGGGGGACAGAGGCTTAGCACAGATACGCAGTATTTT. Its protein is CASTPGGQRLSTDTQYF. The gene calls are TRBV12-3 or TRBV12-4 and TRBJ2-3, with D possibly TRBD1 on 7 matching bases. The CDR3 is 17 amino acids. Trimming took off 7 bases at V and 0 bases at J, with 20 bases between the two ends.

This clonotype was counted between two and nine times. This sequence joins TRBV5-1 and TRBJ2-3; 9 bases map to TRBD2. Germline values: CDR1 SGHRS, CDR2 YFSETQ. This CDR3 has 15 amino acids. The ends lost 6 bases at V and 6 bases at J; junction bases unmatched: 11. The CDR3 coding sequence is TGCGCCAGCAAGGGCACCGGGACTAGCTTGGATACGCAGTATTTT. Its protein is CASKGTGTSLDTQYF.

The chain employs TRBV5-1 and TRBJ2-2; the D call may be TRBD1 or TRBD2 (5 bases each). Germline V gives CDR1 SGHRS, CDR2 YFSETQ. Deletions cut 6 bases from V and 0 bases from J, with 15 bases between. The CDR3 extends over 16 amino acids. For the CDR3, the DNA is TGCGCCAGCACCCCGCCGGGGCGCGCGAACACCGGGGAGCTGTTTTTT. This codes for CASTPPGRANTGELFF.

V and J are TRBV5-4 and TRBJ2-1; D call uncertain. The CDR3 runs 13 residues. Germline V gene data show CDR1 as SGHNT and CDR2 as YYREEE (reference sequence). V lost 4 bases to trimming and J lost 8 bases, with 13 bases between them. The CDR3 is CASSPGLGDEQFF. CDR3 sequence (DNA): TGTGCCAGCAGCCCGGGTTTGGGCGATGAGCAGTTCTTC.

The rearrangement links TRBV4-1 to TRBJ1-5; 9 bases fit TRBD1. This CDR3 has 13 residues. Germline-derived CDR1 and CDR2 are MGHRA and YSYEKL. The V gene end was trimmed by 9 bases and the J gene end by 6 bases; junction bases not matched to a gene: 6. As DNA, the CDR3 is TGCGCCAGTTCGGACAGGGGAGGTCAGCCCCAGCATTTT. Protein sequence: CASSDRGGQPQHF.

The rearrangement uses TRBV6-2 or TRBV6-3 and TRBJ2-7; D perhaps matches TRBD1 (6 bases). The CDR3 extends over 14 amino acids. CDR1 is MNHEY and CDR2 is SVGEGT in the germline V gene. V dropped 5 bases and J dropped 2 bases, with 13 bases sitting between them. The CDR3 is CASSKQGIAYEQYV. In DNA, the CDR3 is TGTGCCAGCAGTAAACAGGGAATTGCCTACGAGCAGTACGTC.

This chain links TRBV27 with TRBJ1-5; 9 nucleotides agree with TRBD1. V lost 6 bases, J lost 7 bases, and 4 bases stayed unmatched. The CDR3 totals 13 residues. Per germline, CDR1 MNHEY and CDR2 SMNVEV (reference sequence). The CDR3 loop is CASSRTGGQPQHF. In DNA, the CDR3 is TGTGCCAGCAGCCGAACAGGGGGCCAGCCCCAGCATTTT.

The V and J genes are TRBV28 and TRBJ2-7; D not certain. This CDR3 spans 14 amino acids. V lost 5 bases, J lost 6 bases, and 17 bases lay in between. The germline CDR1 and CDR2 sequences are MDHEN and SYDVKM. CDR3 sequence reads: CASSGITRQGEQYV. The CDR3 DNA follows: TGTGCCAGCAGTGGCATCACGCGTCAAGGCGAGCAGTACGTC.

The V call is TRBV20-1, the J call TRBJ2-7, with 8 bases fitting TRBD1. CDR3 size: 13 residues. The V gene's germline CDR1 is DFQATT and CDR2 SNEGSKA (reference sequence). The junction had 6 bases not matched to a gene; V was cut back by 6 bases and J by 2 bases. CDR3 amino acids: CSAPGQGPYEQYF. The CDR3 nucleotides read TGCAGTGCCCCCGGACAGGGCCCCTACGAGCAGTACTTC.

The CDR3 nucleotides read TGTGCCAGCAGTGCCGGACTAGAGGATGGGCAGTTCTTC. As protein: CASSAGLEDGQFF. The gene calls are TRBV6-6 and TRBJ2-1, with TRBD2 identical over 7 bases. The CDR3 sequence is 13 residues long. J lost 12 bases, V lost 5 bases, and 10 bases had no gene match. Germline CDR1 reads MNHNY; CDR2 reads SVGAGI (reference sequence).

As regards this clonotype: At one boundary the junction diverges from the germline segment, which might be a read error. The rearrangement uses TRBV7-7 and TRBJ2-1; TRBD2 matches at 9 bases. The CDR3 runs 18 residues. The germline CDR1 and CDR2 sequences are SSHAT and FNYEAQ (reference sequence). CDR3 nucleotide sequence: TGTGCTAGCAGCCCCGGGGGGCGGGGGGGCGCGAGGTACAATGAGCAGTTCTTC. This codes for CASSPGGRGGARYNEQFF.

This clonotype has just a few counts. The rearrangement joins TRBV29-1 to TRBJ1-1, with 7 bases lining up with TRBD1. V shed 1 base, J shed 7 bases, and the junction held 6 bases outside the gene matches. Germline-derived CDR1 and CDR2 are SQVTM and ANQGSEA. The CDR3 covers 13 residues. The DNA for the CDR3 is TGCAGCGTTGAAGCCCAGGGGGATGGTGAAGCTTTCTTT. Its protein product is CSVEAQGDGEAFF.

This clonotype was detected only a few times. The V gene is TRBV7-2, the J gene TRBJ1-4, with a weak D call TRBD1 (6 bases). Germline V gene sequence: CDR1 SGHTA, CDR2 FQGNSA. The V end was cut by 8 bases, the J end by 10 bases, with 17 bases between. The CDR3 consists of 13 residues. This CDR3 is CASRVGGDGKLFF. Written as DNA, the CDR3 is TGTGCCAGCCGAGTGGGGGGCGACGGAAAACTGTTTTTT.

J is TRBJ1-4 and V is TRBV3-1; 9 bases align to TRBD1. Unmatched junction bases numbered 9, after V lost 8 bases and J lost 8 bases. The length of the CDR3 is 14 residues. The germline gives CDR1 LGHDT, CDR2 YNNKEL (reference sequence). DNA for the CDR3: TGTGCCAGCTGTCAACAGGGGGCAGGAGAAAAACTGTTTTTT. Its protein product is CASCQQGAGEKLFF.

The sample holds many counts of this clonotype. The chain's CDR3 is CSALNTDTQYF. DNA of the CDR3: TGCAGCGCTCTAAACACAGATACGCAGTATTTT. This rearrangement joins TRBV29-1 to TRBJ2-3, with D uncertain. Trimming cost V 7 bases and J 2 bases, with 7 bases left between them. Germline V CDR1 and CDR2: SQVTM, ANQGSEA. CDR3 length equals 11 residues.

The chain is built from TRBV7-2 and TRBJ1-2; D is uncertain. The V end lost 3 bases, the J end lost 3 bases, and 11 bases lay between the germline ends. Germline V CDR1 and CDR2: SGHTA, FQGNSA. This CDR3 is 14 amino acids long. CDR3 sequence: CASSLYPGDYGYTF. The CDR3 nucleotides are TGTGCCAGCAGCTTGTACCCTGGGGACTATGGCTACACCTTC.

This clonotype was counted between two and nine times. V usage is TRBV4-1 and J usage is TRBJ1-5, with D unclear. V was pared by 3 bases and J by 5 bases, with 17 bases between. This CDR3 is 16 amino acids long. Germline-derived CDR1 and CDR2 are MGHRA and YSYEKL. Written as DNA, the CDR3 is TGCGCCAGCAGCCACCAGGTTAGGTCGGCGGATCAGCCCCAGCATTTT. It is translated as CASSHQVRSADQPQHF.

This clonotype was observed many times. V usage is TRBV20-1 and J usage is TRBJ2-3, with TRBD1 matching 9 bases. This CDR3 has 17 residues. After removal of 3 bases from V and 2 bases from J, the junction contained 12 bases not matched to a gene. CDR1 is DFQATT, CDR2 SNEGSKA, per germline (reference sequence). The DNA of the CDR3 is TGCAGTGCTAGTCCTGCCCACGGGACAGGGTCCACAGATACGCAGTATTTT. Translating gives CSASPAHGTGSTDTQYF.

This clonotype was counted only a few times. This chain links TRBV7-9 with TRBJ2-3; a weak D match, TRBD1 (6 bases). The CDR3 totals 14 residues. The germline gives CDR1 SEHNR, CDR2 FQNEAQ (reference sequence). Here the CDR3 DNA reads TGTGCAATCACAGGGTTAACTAGCACAGATACGCAGTATTTT. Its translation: CAITGLTSTDTQYF.

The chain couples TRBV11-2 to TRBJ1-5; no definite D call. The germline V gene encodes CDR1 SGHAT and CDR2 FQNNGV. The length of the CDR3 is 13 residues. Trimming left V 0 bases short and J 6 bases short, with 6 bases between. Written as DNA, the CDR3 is TGTGCCAGCAGCTTAGATCGGGTTCAGCCCCAGCATTTT. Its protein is CASSLDRVQPQHF.

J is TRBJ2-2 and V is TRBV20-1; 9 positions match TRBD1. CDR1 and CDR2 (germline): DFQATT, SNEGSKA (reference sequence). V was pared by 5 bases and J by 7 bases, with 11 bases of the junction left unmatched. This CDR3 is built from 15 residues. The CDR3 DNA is TGCAGTGCTCCTTGGACAGGGGAAATTAACGGGGAGCTGTTTTTT. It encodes CSAPWTGEINGELFF.

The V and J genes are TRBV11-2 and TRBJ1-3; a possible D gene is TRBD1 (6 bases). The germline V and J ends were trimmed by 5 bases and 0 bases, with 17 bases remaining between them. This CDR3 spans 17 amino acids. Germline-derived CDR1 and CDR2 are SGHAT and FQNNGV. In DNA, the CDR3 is TGTGCCAGCAGCCCGCACGGGGGGGGCGGCTCTGGAAACACCATATATTTT. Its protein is CASSPHGGGGSGNTIYF.